In its sample, the clone carrying this T cell receptor beta chain ranks as medium-sized (0.01 to 0.1%). Its specificity is unknown. The data stem from a study of immune heterogeneity within non-small cell lung tumors. As for the study in general: Among the tumors, 4 were squamous cell carcinomas, about 10 were non-squamous carcinomas and 1 was not otherwise specified.

Bulk tumor genomic DNA constituted the template, at about 600 ng per sample. Multiple biopsies spaced far apart were taken from each primary tumor during surgery. Curative operations were performed on patients who had untreated, newly diagnosed non-small cell lung cancer. There were roughly 14 donors in total. They were all newly diagnosed non-small cell lung cancer patients undergoing surgery with curative intent. The TCR beta CDR3 region was amplified by multiplex PCR employing 32 V and 13 J primers. MiXCR was run by TCRdb on the multiplex PCR reads, yielding one entry per CDR3 protein. The repertoire has around 16,000 distinct CDR3 sequences, 28% of them found once; the top ten carry approximately 4.1%. Findings of the study overall: For the most part, the T-cell receptor beta clonotypes present at high frequency were distinct from one individual patient to the next.

This receptor was identified in a man aged 35-49 years with non-small cell lung cancer. Sample: lung tumor tissue.

CDR3 in DNA: TGTGCCAGTAGTTCGTCACCAGGGGTTGGTGAAAAACTGTTTTTT. Its protein product is CASSSSPGVGEKLFF. The rearrangement uses TRBV19 and TRBJ1-4, with D possibly TRBD1 on 6 matching bases. The V end lost 5 bases, the J end lost 7 bases, and 17 bases lay between the germline ends. Per the germline V gene, CDR1 is LNHDA and CDR2 is SQIVND (reference sequence). The CDR3 runs 15 residues. The full variable domain, completed using reference TRBV19 and TRBJ1-4, is DGGITQSPKYLFRKEGQNVTLSCEQNLNHDAMYWYRQDPGQGLRLIYYSQIVNDFQKGDIAEGYSVSREKKESFPLTVTSAQKNPTAFYLCASSSSPGVGEKLFFGSGTQLSVL.